This T cell receptor (beta chain) was observed in a study of blood T cells in healthy people across ages. The study, taken as a whole, reports: The long-lived group displayed more naive CD4+ cells, plus higher diversity, than the aged donors did.

Concerning this clonotype: Its antigen is as yet unknown.

Germline V gene data show CDR1 as SGDLS and CDR2 as YYNGEE. CDR3 length: 13 amino acids. Trimming stripped 2 bases from V and 3 bases from J, with 8 bases between. Aged about 6 to 100, donors were systemically healthy Caucasians from Russia. At least 6.5 million PBMCs were isolated per sample. For the second PCR, which ran for about 6 to 11 cycles, a sample-barcoded 5' primer and a J-beta primer mix were used. Every cDNA molecule carried a tag from a template-switch adaptor bearing 12 random nucleotides. TCRdb re-called the 5' RACE reads through MiXCR, storing one row per CDR3 protein. The table shows over a million distinct CDR3 sequences, with 45% occurring only once.

V is TRBV9 and J is TRBJ1-1, with a tentative D call TRBD1 (5 bases). The sequence was collected from a woman aged 55 to 70 in good health. Source material: blood. CDR3 sequence: CASSVEGHTEAFF. The CDR3 coding sequence is TGTGCCAGCAGCGTCGAGGGACACACTGAAGCTTTCTTT.